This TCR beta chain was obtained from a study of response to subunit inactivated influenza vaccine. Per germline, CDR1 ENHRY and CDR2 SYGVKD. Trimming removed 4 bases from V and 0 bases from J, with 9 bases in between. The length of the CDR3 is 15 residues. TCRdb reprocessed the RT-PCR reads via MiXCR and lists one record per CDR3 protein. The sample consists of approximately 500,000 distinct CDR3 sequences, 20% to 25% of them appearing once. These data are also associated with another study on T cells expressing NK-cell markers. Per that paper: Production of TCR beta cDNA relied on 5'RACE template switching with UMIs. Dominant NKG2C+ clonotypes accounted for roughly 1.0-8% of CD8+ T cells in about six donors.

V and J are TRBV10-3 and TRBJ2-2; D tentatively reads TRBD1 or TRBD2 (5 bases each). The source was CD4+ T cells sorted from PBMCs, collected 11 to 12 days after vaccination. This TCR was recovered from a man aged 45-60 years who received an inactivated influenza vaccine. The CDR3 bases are TGTGCCATCAGTGTCGGGACGACGAACACCGGGGAGCTGTTTTTT. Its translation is CAISVGTTNTGELFF.